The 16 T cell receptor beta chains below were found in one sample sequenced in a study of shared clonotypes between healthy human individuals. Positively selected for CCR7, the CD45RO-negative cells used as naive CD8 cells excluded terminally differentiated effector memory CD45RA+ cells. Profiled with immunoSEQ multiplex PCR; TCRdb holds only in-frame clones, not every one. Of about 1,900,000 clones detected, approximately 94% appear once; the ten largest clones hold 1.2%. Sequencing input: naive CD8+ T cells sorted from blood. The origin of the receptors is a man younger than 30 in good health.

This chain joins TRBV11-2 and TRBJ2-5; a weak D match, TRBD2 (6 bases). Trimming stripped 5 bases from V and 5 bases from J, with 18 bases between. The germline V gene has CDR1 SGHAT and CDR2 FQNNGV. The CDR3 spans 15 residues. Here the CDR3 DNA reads TGTGCCAGCAGCCCAGGATCTAGCGAGTCGGAGACCCAGTACTTC. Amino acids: CASSPGSSESETQYF.

CDR3 sequence (DNA): TGTGCCAGCAGCCAACTCAACGACCAAGAGACCCAGTACTTC. Translated: CASSQLNDQETQYF. The V and J genes are TRBV5-4 and TRBJ2-5, with D unresolved. Germline V gene sequence: CDR1 SGHNT, CDR2 YYREEE (reference sequence). The length of the CDR3 is 14 residues. V gave up 4 bases and J gave up 0 bases, with 10 bases separating them. The full variable domain, in which reference TRBV5-4 and TRBJ2-5 provide the parts outside the CDR3, is ETGVTQSPTHLIKTRGQQVTLRCSSQSGHNTVSWYQQALGQGPQFIFQYYREEENGRGNFPPRFSGLQFPNYSSELNVNALELDDSALYLCASSQLNDQETQYFGPGTRLLVL.

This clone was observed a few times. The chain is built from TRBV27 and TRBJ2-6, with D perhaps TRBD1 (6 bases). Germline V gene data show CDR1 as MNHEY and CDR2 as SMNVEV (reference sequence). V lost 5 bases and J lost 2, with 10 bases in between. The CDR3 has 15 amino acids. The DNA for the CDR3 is TGTGCCAGCAGTCCCACAGGGCCTGGGGCCAACGTCCTGACTTTC. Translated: CASSPTGPGANVLTF.

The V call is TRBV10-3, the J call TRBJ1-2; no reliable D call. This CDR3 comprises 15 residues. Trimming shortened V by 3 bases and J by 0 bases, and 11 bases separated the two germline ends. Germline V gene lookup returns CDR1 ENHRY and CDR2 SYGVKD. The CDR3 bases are TGTGCCATCAGTGAAGACACCGAAGCTAACTATGGCTACACCTTC. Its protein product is CAISEDTEANYGYTF.

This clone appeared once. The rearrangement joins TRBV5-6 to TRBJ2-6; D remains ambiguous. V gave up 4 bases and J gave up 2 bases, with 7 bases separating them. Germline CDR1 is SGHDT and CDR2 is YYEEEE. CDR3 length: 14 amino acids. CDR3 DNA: TGTGCCAGCAGCCCGGTGGCTGGGGCCAACGTCCTGACTTTC. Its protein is CASSPVAGANVLTF.

CDR3 sequence: CASSRGQETQYF. The CDR3 DNA reads TGTGCCAGCAGCCGGGGCCAAGAGACCCAGTACTTC. The V and J genes are TRBV13 and TRBJ2-5; D is perhaps TRBD2 (5 bases). Germline V gene lookup returns CDR1 PRHDT and CDR2 FYEKMQ (reference sequence). The ends were cut back, 5 bases at V and 1 base at J, with 5 bases in the middle. This CDR3 region has 12 residues.

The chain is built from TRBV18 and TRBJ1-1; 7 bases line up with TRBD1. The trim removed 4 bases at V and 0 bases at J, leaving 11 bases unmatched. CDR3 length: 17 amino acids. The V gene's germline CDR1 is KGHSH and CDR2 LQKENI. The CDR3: CASSRPRGGQMNTEAFF. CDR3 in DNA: TGTGCCAGCTCACGACCTCGGGGGGGACAGATGAACACTGAAGCTTTCTTT.

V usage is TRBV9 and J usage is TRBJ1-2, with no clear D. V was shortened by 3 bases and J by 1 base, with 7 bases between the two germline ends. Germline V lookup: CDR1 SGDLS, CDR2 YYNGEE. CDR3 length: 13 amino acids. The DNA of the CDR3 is TGTGCCAGCAGCGGAACGGGTAACTATGGCTACACCTTC. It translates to CASSGTGNYGYTF.

In nucleotides, the CDR3 is TGTGCCAGCAGTGGGCCTGGCTACACCTTC. Amino acids: CASSGPGYTF. The chain recombines TRBV2 with TRBJ1-2; unclear D gene. The germline V gene encodes CDR1 SNHLY and CDR2 FYNNEI. V was trimmed by 4 bases and J by 7 bases, leaving 4 bases between them. The CDR3 loop spans 10 amino acids.

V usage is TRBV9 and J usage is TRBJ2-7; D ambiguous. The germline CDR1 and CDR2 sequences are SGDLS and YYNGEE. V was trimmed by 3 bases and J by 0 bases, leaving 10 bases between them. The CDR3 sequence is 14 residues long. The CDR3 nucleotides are TGTGCCAGCAGCGCCCACGGTAGCTCCTACGAGCAGTACTTC. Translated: CASSAHGSSYEQYF.

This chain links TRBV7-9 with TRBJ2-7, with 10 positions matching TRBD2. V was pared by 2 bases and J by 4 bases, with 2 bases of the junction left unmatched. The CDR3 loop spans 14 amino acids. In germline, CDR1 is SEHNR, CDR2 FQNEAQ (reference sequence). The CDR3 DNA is TGTGCCAGCAGCTTACAGCGGGAGGGGTACGAGCAGTACTTC. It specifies CASSLQREGYEQYF. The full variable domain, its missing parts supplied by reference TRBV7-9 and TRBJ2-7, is DTGVSQNPRHKITKRGQNVTFRCDPISEHNRLYWYRQTLGQGPEFLTYFQNEAQLEKSRLLSDRFSAERPKGSFSTLEIQRTEQGDSAMYLCASSLQREGYEQYFGPGTRLTVT.

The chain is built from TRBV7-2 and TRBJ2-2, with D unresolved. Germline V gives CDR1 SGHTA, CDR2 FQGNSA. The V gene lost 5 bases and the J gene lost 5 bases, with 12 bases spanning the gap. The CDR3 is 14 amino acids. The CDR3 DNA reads TGTGCCAGCAGCCCCCCGCCCCTTACCGGGGAGCTGTTTTTT. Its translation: CASSPPPLTGELFF.

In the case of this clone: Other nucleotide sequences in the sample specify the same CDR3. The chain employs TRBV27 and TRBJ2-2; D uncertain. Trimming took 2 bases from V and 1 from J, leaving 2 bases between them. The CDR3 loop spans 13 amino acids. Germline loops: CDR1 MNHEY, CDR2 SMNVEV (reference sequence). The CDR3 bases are TGTGCCAGCAGTTTAGGGAACACCGGGGAGCTGTTTTTT. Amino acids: CASSLGNTGELFF.

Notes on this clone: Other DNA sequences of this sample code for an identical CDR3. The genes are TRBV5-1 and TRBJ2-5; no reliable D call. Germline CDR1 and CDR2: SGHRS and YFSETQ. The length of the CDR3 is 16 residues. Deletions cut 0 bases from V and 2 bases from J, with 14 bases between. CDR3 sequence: CASSLVPSGEQETQYF. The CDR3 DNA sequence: TGCGCCAGCAGCTTGGTGCCTTCAGGAGAACAAGAGACCCAGTACTTC.

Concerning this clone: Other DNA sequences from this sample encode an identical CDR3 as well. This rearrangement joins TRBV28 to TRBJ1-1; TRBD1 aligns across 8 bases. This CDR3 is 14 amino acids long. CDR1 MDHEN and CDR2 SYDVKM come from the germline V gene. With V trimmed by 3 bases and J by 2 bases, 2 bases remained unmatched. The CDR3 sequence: CASSFRGLNTEAFF. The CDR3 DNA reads TGTGCCAGCAGTTTCAGGGGGCTTAACACTGAAGCTTTCTTT.

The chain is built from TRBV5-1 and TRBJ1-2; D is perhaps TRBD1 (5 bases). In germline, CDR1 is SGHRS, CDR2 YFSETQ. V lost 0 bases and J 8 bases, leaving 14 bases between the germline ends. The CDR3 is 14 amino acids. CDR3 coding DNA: TGCGCCAGCAGCTTGGCCGGAAGGGGCACAGGCTACACCTTC. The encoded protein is CASSLAGRGTGYTF.